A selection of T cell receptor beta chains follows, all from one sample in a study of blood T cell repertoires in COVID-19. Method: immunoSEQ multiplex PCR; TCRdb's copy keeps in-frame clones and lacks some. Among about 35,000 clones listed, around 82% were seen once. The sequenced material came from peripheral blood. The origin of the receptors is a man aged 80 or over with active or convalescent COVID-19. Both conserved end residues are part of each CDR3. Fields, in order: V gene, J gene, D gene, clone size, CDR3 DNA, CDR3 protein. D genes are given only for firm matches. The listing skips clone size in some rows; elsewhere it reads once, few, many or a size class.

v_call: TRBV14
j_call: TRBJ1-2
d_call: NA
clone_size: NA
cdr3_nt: TGTGCCAGCAGCCTTATTCAAAGCAACGGCTACACCTTC
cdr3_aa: CASSLIQSNGYTF

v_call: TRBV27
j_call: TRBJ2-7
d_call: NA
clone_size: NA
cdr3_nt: TGTGCCAGCAGTTTTAATTTGGTACGGTCCTACGAGCAGTACTTC
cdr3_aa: CASSFNLVRSYEQYF

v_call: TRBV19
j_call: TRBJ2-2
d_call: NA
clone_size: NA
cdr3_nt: TGTGCCAGTAGTACCGGTTACACCGGGGAGCTGTTTTTT
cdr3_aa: CASSTGYTGELFF

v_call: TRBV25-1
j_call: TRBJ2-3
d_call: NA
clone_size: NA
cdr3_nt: TGTGCCAGCAGTGAACGACGGGGAGTGGCTGACTCAGATACGCAGTATTTT
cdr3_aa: CASSERRGVADSDTQYF

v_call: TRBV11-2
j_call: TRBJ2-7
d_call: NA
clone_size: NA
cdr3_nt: TGTGCCAGCAGCCTCCAGCCGCTCGGGGTGGACGAGCAGTACTTC
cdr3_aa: CASSLQPLGVDEQYF

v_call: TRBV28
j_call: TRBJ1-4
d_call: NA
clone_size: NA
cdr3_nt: TGTGCCAGCAGTTTTCAGGGAGGGAATGAAAAACTGTTTTTT
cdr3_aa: CASSFQGGNEKLFF

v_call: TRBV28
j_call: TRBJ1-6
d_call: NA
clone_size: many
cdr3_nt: TGTGCCAGCAGTAACACGCGGAATTCACCCCTCCACTTT
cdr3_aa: CASSNTRNSPLHF

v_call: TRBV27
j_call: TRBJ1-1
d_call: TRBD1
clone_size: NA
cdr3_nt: TGTGCCAGCAGTTTGCGAGGACAGGGAGTCACTGAAGCTTTCTTT
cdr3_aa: CASSLRGQGVTEAFF

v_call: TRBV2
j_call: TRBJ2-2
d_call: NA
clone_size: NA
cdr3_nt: TGTGCCAGCAGCAACAGGGCGGCCGGGGAGCTGTTTTTT
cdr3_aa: CASSNRAAGELFF

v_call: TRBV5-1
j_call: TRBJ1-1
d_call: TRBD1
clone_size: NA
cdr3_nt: TGCGCCAGCAGCTTGGGCCCTGACAGGTTAGTCAGGGGGACTGAAGCTTTCTTT
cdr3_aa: CASSLGPDRLVRGTEAFF

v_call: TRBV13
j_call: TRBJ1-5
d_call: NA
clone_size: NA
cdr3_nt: TGTGCCAGCAGCTTAGGCCCTGGGGCAAGTCAGCCCCAGCATTTT
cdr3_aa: CASSLGPGASQPQHF

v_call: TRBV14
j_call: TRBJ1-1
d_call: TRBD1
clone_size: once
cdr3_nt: TGTGCCAGCAGCCATGGACAGGGGAAGTGGACTGAAGCTTTCTTT
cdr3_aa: CASSHGQGKWTEAFF

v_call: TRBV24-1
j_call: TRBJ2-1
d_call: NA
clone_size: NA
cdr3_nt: TGTGCCGCCAGTGACCCGGGAGCCTACAATGAGCAGTTCTTC
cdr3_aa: CAASDPGAYNEQFF

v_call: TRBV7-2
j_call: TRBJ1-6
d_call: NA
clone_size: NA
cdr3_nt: TGTGCCAGCAGCTTCCCAGGGTTACCCCTCCACTTT
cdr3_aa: CASSFPGLPLHF

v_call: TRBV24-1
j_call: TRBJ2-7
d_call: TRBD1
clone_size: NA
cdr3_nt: TGTGCCACCAGTGATGGACCGGGACAGGGAAACGAGCAGTACTTC
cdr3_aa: CATSDGPGQGNEQYF

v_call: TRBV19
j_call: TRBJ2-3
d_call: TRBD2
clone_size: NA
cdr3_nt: TGTGCCAGTCGGGGGGACTTGAGCACAGATACGCAGTATTTT
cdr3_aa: CASRGDLSTDTQYF

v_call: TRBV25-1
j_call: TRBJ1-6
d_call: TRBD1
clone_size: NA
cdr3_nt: TGTGCCAGCAGTGACAGGGACAGGCAGAATTCACCCCTCCACTTT
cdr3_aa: CASSDRDRQNSPLHF

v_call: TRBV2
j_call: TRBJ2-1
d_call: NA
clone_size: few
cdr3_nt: TGTGCCAATCGGGAGCGCGGCTACAATGAGCAGTTCTTC
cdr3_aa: CANRERGYNEQFF

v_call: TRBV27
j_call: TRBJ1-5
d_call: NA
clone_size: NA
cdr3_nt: TGTGCCAGCAGTTCCTCCGTCCGAAATCAGTCCCAGCATTTT
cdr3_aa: CASSSSVRNQSQHF

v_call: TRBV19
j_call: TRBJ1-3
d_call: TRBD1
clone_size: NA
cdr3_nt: TGTGCCAGCCAATCGGGCAGGGGGATCGGAAACACCATATATTTT
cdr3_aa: CASQSGRGIGNTIYF

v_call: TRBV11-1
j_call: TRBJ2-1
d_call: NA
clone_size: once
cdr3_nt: TGTGCCAGCAGCTTACTAGCCGCAAGCTCCTACAATGAGCAGTTCTTC
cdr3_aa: CASSLLAASSYNEQFF

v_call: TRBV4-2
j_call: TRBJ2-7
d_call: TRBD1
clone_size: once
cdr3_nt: TGTGCCAGCAGTCTGGGGTGGGACAGGGTAAACGAGCAGTACTTC
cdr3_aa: CASSLGWDRVNEQYF

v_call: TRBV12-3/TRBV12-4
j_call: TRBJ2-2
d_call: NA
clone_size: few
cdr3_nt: TGTGCCGCTCAGGGTTCGGGCGGGGAGCTGTTTTTT
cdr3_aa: CAAQGSGGELFF

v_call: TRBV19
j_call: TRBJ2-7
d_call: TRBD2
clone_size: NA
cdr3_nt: TGTGCCAGTAGTCTAGCGGGAGGGCAATACGAGCAGTACTTC
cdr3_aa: CASSLAGGQYEQYF

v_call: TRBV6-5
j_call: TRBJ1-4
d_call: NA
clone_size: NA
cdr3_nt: TGTGCCAGCAGAGCAGCGGCTGGAGCCAATGGAATGCTGTTTTTT
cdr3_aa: CASRAAAGANGMLFF

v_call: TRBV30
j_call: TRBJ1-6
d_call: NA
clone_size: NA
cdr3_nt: TGTGCCTGGAGGGGGCCTGACAGATATAATTCACCCCTCCACTTT
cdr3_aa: CAWRGPDRYNSPLHF

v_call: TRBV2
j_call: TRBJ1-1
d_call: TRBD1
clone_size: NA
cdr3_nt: TGTGCCAGCAGTTTACAGGGGAGCACTGAAGCTTTCTTT
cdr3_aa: CASSLQGSTEAFF

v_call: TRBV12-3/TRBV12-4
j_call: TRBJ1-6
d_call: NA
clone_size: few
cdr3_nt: TGTGCCAGCAGTTTTGGAGATTCACCCCTCCACTTT
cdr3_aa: CASSFGDSPLHF

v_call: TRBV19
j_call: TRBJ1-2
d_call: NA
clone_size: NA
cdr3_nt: TGTGCCAGTAGTATGGCCCGACAGAACTATGGCTACACCTTC
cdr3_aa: CASSMARQNYGYTF

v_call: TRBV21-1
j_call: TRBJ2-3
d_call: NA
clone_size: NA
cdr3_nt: TGTGCCAGCAGCACCCGGACTAGCGCTAGCACAGATACGCAGTATTTT
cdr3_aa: CASSTRTSASTDTQYF

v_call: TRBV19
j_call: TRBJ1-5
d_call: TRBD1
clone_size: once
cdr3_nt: TGTGCCAACCCGACAGGGGAGAACAATCAGCCCCAGCATTTT
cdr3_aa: CANPTGENNQPQHF

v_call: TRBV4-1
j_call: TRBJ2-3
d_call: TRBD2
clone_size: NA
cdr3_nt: TGCGCCAGCAGCCAAGAGGTGGGACTAGCGGCCACAGATACGCAGTATTTT
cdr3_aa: CASSQEVGLAATDTQYF

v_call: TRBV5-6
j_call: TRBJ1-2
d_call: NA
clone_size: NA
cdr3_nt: TGTGCCAGCAGCTTGGTTGGGACAACCAACTATGGCTACACCTTC
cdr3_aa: CASSLVGTTNYGYTF

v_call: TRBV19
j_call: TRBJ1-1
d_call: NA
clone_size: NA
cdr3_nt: TGTGCCAGTAGTATACGGCGGGGGACTGAAGCTTTCTTT
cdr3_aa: CASSIRRGTEAFF

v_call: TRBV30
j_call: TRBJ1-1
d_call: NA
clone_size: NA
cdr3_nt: TGTGCCTGGAGTCCTCAGGGGGAAGCTTTCTTT
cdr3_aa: CAWSPQGEAFF

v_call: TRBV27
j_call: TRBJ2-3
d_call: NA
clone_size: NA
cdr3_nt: TGTGCCAGCAGTTCTTCTAGCACAGATACGCAGTATTTT
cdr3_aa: CASSSSSTDTQYF

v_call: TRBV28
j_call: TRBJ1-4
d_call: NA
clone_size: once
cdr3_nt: TGTGCCAGCACCCCGGGGGAAAAACTGTTTTTT
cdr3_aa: CASTPGEKLFF

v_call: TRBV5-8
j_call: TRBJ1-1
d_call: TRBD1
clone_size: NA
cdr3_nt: TGTGCCAGCAGCTCTAACAGGGGGACTGAAGCTTTCTTT
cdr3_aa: CASSSNRGTEAFF

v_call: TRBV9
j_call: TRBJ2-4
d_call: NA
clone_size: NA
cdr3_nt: TGTGCCAGCAGCGTAGGCCCGTTACTAGCCAAAAACATTCAGTACTTC
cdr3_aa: CASSVGPLLAKNIQYF

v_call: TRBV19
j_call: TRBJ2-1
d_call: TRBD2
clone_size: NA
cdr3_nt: TGTGCCAGTAGTAATCCGGCTAGCGGCCTCTCCTACAATGAGCAGTTCTTC
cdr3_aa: CASSNPASGLSYNEQFF

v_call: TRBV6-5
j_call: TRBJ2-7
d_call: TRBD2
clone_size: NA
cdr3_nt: TGTGCCAGCAGTTTTGGGACTACATCCTACGAGCAGTACTTC
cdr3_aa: CASSFGTTSYEQYF

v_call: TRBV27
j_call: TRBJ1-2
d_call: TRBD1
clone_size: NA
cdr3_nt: TGTGCCAGCAGTTGGGGACAGGGGGTCGATGGCTACACCTTC
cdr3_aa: CASSWGQGVDGYTF

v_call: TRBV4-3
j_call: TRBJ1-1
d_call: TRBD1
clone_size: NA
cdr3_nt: TGCGCCAGCAGCCAAGGGGCAGGGGGCACTGAAGCTTTCTTT
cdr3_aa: CASSQGAGGTEAFF

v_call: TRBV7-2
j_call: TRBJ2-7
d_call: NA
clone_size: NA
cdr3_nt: TGTGCCAGCAGCTTATCGGTCACTACTAGGGAGCAGTACTTC
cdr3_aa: CASSLSVTTREQYF

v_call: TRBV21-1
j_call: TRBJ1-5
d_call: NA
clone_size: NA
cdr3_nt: TGTGCCAGCATGGAAGAAAGGGGCAGCAATCAGCCCCAGCATTTT
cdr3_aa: CASMEERGSNQPQHF

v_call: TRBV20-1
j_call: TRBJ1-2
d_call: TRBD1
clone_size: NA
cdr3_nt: TGCAGTGCAAGTGAGACAGGGATGAACTATGGCTACACCTTC
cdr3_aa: CSASETGMNYGYTF

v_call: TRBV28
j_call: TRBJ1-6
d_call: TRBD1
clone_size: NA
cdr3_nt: TGTGCCAGCAGCACAACCGGGACAGGTGCGGATTCACCCCTCCACTTT
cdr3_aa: CASSTTGTGADSPLHF

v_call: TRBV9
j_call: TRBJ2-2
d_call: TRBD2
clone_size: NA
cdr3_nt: TGTGCCAGCAGCGTAGCACTAGCGGTTAACACCGGGGAGCTGTTTTTT
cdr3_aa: CASSVALAVNTGELFF

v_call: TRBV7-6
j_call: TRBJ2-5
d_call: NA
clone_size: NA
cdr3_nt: TGTGCCAGCAGCTTAACGGACGGGATCCCGCAAGAGACCCAGTACTTC
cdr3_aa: CASSLTDGIPQETQYF

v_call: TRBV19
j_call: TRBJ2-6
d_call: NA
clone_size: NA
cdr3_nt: TGTGCCAGTAGTAATACTTTAGGGGGCTCTGGGGCCAACGTCCTGACTTTC
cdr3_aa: CASSNTLGGSGANVLTF

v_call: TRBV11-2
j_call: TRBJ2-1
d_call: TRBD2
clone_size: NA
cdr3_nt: TGTGCCAGCAGCCGAACAGTACGGGAGGGCCACAGTGAGCAGTTCTTC
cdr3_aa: CASSRTVREGHSEQFF

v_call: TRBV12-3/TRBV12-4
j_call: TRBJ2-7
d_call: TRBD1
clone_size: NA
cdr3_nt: TGTGCCAGCAGGGGACAGGGCCACTACGAGCAGTACTTC
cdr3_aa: CASRGQGHYEQYF

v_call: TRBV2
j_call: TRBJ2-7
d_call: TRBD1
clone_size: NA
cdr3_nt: TGTGCCAGCAATGGACAGGGGGTAGACGAGCAGTACTTC
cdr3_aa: CASNGQGVDEQYF

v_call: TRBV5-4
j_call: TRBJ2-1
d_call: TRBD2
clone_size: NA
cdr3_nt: TGTGCCAGCAGCTTGGGTCCGGGAGGAGCCGCCAATGAGCAGTTCTTC
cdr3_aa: CASSLGPGGAANEQFF

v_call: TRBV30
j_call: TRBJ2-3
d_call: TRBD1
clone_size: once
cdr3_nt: TGTGCCTGGAGTATATACAGGGGAGATACGCAGTATTTT
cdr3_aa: CAWSIYRGDTQYF